The 14 T cell receptor beta chains reported below all come from one sample, sequenced in a study of cytomegalovirus exposure and HLA in healthy donors (TCRdb year 2017). Library generation was performed with the immunoSEQ multiplex PCR assay. A mixture of 60 forward primers for TCR Vbeta segments and 13 reverse primers for TCR Jbeta segments was used in the multiplex PCR. TCRdb holds this immuneACCESS table with in-frame rearrangements only. Some clones are missing; in checked studies, unresolved V genes explain under half, and the rest has no known cause. The sample has about 94,000 clones on record, approximately 76% of them singletons. The ten top clones hold around 7% of the sample. The sample was PBMCs. These receptors were obtained from a man aged 40-50 years in good health and CMV-seropositive.

The chain couples TRBV14 to TRBJ2-5; a possible D gene is TRBD2 (5 bases). The CDR3 is 14 amino acids. Germline values: CDR1 SGHDN, CDR2 FVKESK. V lost 6 bases, J lost 10 bases, and 21 bases lay in between. The CDR3 protein is CASRLGGGTQVQYF. Here the CDR3 DNA reads TGTGCCAGCAGACTCGGCGGAGGCACTCAAGTCCAGTACTTC.

The CDR3 coding sequence is TGTGCCAGCAGTTTTTTACCGACAGGGGCCTACGAGCAGTACTTC. Translation gives CASSFLPTGAYEQYF. This chain links TRBV28 with TRBJ2-7, with 8 bases aligning to TRBD1. The germline V gene has CDR1 MDHEN and CDR2 SYDVKM. With V trimmed by 3 bases and J by 2 bases, 6 bases remained unmatched. The CDR3 extends over 15 amino acids. The full variable domain, in which reference TRBV28 and TRBJ2-7 provide the parts outside the CDR3, is DVKVTQSSRYLVKRTGEKVFLECVQDMDHENMFWYRQDPGLGLRLIYFSYDVKMKEKGDIPEGYSVSREKKERFSLILESASTNQTSMYLCASSFLPTGAYEQYFGPGTRLTVT.

This rearrangement joins TRBV7-8 to TRBJ2-7; 11 bases map to TRBD1. J was trimmed by 7 bases and V by 5 bases; bases with no gene match: 7. The germline CDR1 and CDR2 sequences are SGHVS and FQNEAQ. The CDR3 length is 14 residues. The CDR3 bases are TGTGCCAGCAGCGCCGGGACAGGGGGAGAAGAGCAGTACTTC. Residues: CASSAGTGGEEQYF.

V usage is TRBV6-6 and J usage is TRBJ2-3; 11 nucleotides line up with TRBD1. The CDR3 totals 16 residues. From germline, CDR1 is MNHNY and CDR2 SVGAGI (reference sequence). The trim removed 5 bases at V and 2 bases at J, leaving 6 bases unmatched. The CDR3 sequence: CASSPRDRGNTDTQYF. DNA for the CDR3: TGTGCCAGCAGTCCACGGGACAGGGGGAACACAGATACGCAGTATTTT.

This clone was picked up a small number of times. The rearrangement uses TRBV5-1 and TRBJ2-1; 7 nucleotides match TRBD2. Germline assignment: CDR1 SGHRS and CDR2 YFSETQ. The CDR3 totals 15 residues. V was pared by 6 bases and J by 6 bases, with 12 bases of the junction left unmatched. The CDR3 nucleotides are TGCGCCAGCACGGGGGAACCGGGACTATCCAATGAGCAGTTCTTC. Residues: CASTGEPGLSNEQFF.

The V gene is TRBV5-1, the J gene TRBJ2-5; 11 bases map to TRBD1. Trimming removed 5 bases from V and 5 bases from J; junction bases left unmatched: 5. Germline CDR1 SGHRS, CDR2 YFSETQ. This CDR3 region has 14 residues. The CDR3: CASSMGTGGETQYF. The DNA of the CDR3 is TGCGCCAGCAGTATGGGGACAGGGGGGGAGACCCAGTACTTC.

V gene TRBV18 combines with J gene TRBJ2-2, with D possibly matching TRBD1 (6 bases). Trimming took 5 bases from V and 0 from J, leaving 13 bases between them. Germline CDR1 KGHSH, CDR2 LQKENI. The CDR3 length is 16 residues. The CDR3 DNA sequence: TGTGCCAGCTCATTCGGGACATCTGCGAACACCGGGGAGCTGTTTTTT. It is translated as CASSFGTSANTGELFF.

The chain recombines TRBV9 with TRBJ1-4; TRBD1 might be the D (6 bases). The germline gives CDR1 SGDLS, CDR2 YYNGEE. Trimming took off 0 bases at V and 9 bases at J, with 18 bases between the two ends. The CDR3 totals 16 residues. The chain's CDR3 is CASSVEGGQGGKKLFF. DNA of the CDR3: TGTGCCAGCAGCGTAGAGGGGGGGCAGGGCGGGAAAAAACTGTTTTTT.

The V gene is TRBV13, the J gene TRBJ2-3; D not resolved. Germline V gives CDR1 PRHDT, CDR2 FYEKMQ (reference sequence). CDR3 length: 16 residues. Trimming pared 5 bases from V and 0 bases from J, leaving 15 bases between. The CDR3 here is CASSHQYLLSTDTQYF. CDR3 in DNA: TGTGCCAGCAGCCACCAATACCTCCTAAGCACAGATACGCAGTATTTT.

This sequence joins TRBV9 and TRBJ1-5, with a tentative D call TRBD1 (5 bases). The CDR3 is 15 amino acids. V was shortened by 0 bases and J by 3 bases, with 10 bases between the two germline ends. CDR1 is SGDLS and CDR2 is YYNGEE in the germline V gene. The CDR3 loop is CASSVAGSDNQPQHF. The CDR3 nucleotides read TGTGCCAGCAGCGTAGCAGGGTCTGACAATCAGCCCCAGCATTTT.

This clone was observed a handful of times. This rearrangement joins TRBV29-1 to TRBJ2-3; 10 bases line up with TRBD2. Germline V gene lookup returns CDR1 SQVTM and CDR2 ANQGSEA. Germline trimming cut 0 bases from V and 2 bases from J; bases unmatched to any gene: 17. The CDR3 totals 20 residues. CDR3: CSVEDLFGVLAGSITDTQYF. CDR3 nucleotide sequence: TGCAGCGTTGAAGATCTGTTCGGTGTACTAGCGGGAAGTATCACAGATACGCAGTATTTT.

In its sample, this clone was seen a few times. V is TRBV7-9 and J is TRBJ2-3, with D tentatively TRBD2 (6 bases). The CDR3 is made up of 18 amino acids. Trimming removed 1 base from V and 0 bases from J, with 17 bases in between. The germline gives CDR1 SEHNR, CDR2 FQNEAQ (reference sequence). The CDR3 sequence: CASSLGSGLTLSTDTQYF. CDR3 nucleotide sequence: TGTGCCAGCAGCTTAGGGAGCGGGCTCACTCTTAGCACAGATACGCAGTATTTT. The full variable domain, with the rest looked up from reference TRBV7-9 and TRBJ2-3, is DTGVSQNPRHKITKRGQNVTFRCDPISEHNRLYWYRQTLGQGPEFLTYFQNEAQLEKSRLLSDRFSAERPKGSFSTLEIQRTEQGDSAMYLCASSLGSGLTLSTDTQYFGPGTRLTVL.

The chain uses TRBV5-1 and TRBJ2-1; a weak D match, TRBD2 (6 bases). The CDR3 sequence is 14 residues long. CDR1 and CDR2 (germline): SGHRS, YFSETQ. The V and J ends lost 4 bases and 5 bases respectively, with 13 bases between them. CDR3 sequence (DNA): TGCGCCAGCAGCCGGGTCGGGGGAGACAATGAGCAGTTCTTC. It yields the protein CASSRVGGDNEQFF.

The gene calls are TRBV6-5 and TRBJ2-7; D unclear. The germline V gene has CDR1 MNHEY and CDR2 SVGAGI. The CDR3 is 13 amino acids. V was trimmed by 2 bases and J by 2 bases, leaving 7 bases between them. In nucleotides, the CDR3 is TGTGCCAGCAGTTACCAGGAAACCTACGAGCAGTACTTC. Protein product: CASSYQETYEQYF.